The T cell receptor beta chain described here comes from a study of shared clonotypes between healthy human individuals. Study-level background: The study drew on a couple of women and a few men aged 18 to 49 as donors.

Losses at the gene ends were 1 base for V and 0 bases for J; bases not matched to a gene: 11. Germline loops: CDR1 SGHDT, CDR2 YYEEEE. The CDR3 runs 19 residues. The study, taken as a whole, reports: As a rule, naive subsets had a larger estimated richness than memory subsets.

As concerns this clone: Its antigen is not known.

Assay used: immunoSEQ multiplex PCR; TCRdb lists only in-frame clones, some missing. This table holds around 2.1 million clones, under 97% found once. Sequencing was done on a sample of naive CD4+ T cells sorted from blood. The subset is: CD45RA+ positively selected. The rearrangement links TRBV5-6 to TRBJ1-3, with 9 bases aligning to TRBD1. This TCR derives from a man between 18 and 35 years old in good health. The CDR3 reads CASSLSLTGGFDSGNTIYF. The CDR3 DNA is TGTGCCAGCAGCTTGAGCCTGACAGGGGGGTTCGACTCTGGAAACACCATATATTTT.